The 5 T cell receptor beta chains in this list originate from one sample, sequenced in a study of T-cell reconstitution after alpha-beta-depleted transplantation in children. Unique molecular identifiers tagged the TCRbeta library. TCRdb reprocessed the PCR reads via MiXCR and lists one record per CDR3 protein. The repertoire holds hundreds of thousands of distinct CDR3 sequences, with about 10% as singletons. The source material was PBMCs from the stem cell graft donor, sampled from the stem cell graft. Source of these receptors: a human donor who donated a stem cell graft to a child with acute myeloid leukemia.

The chain links TRBV6-2 or TRBV6-3 to TRBJ2-5; D may be TRBD2 (6 bases). V was pared by 1 base and J by 4 bases, with 13 bases between. CDR1 is MNHEY and CDR2 is SVGEGT in the germline V gene. The CDR3 sequence is 15 residues long. This chain's CDR3 is CASSYYGRGGETQYF. CDR3 DNA sequence: TGTGCCAGCAGTTACTACGGACGGGGAGGAGAGACCCAGTACTTC.

The chain is built from TRBV7-2 and TRBJ2-5; D may match TRBD1 or TRBD2 (5 bases each). Trimming shortened V by 10 bases and J by 3 bases, and 15 bases separated the two germline ends. The CDR3 is 13 amino acids. Germline CDR1 and CDR2: SGHTA and FQGNSA. This CDR3 reads CANTRGWEETQYF. For the CDR3, the DNA is TGTGCCAACACCCGGGGCTGGGAAGAGACCCAGTACTTC.

This clonotype has a count of ten or more. The chain couples TRBV12-3 or TRBV12-4 to TRBJ2-1, with D possibly matching TRBD2 (5 bases). Between the trimmed V and J ends, which lost 2 bases and 10 bases, there was a span of 15 bases. The length of the CDR3 is 14 residues. The CDR3, as DNA: TGTGCCAGCAGTTTAAGCGATAGCGCGATAGAGCAGTTCTTC. As protein: CASSLSDSAIEQFF.

This sequence joins TRBV21-1 and TRBJ1-1. TRBV21-1 is termed a pseudogene. The CDR3 extends over 15 amino acids. The CDR3 spells CASSKEPGRPTEAFF. CDR3 in DNA: TGTGCCAGCAGCAAAGAACCAGGCCGTCCGACTGAAGCTTTCTTT.

The genes are TRBV20-1 and TRBJ2-4; tentative D call: TRBD2 (7 bases). Germline V gives CDR1 DFQATT, CDR2 SNEGSKA (reference sequence). CDR3 length: 16 amino acids. Here the CDR3 reads CSQSVGRGLAKNIQYF. The CDR3 DNA is TGCAGCCAAAGCGTAGGGCGGGGGCTAGCCAAAAACATTCAGTACTTC.